Listed here is a single T cell receptor beta chain. Its specificity is unknown. This was a survey-level run. Sequencing used immunoSEQ multiplex PCR; TCRdb keeps in-frame clones, though not all of them. The sample carries around 34,000 clones, almost 85% recorded once. The CDR3 runs to 14 residues. Germline CDR1 is MDHEN and CDR2 is SYDVKM. V lost 4 bases to trimming and J lost 3 bases, with 12 bases between them. The record originates from a study of STAT5B mutations in CD4+ large granular lymphocyte leukemia. Across the whole study: Among healthy donors, a particular HLA allele went with more CDR3 'QG' motifs.

Study conclusions and caveats: No patients shared main leukemic clonotypes, though about 26% appeared at low frequency elsewhere.

This TCR came from a human donor in good health. The chain recombines TRBV28 with TRBJ1-2, with a tentative D call TRBD1 (5 bases). Sequenced sample: CD4+ T cells from blood buffy coats. CDR3 nucleotides: TGTGCCAGCAGTTCAGTGACAGTCGACTATGGCTACACCTTC. Encoded protein: CASSSVTVDYGYTF.